This TCR beta chain originates from a study of post-analysis software for immune sequencing data (dated by TCRdb to the mid-2010s). As for the study more broadly: Disease courses on record covered relapsing-remitting, secondary progressive and progressive-relapsing multiple sclerosis, though some patients had no subtype annotation. The patient repertoires were set against 10 to 11 previously published healthy control repertoires from donors whose ages ranged from roughly 6 to 27 years. A subset of samples was prepared in parallel using single-end sample barcoding, then pooled and co-amplified after Illumina adapter ligation. The study at large found these results: The multiple sclerosis patient group was slightly younger than the control group. Normalized Chao1 diversity was significantly lower in multiple sclerosis patients than controls, suggesting substantial peripheral T-cell clonal expansion. Four to six TRBV segments, including TRBV5-6, TRBV5-1 and TRBV20-1, were significantly more frequent in patients than controls. Direct clustering with F measure showed strong co-clustering of samples prepared in the same batch, prompting a batch-effect correction.

To demonstrate the VDJtools post-analysis software, TCR beta repertoires were profiled from the peripheral blood of roughly 14 young patients with multiple sclerosis. Multiple sclerosis patients were children and adolescents aged roughly 6 to 17 years. V was cut back by 11 bases and J by 6 bases, leaving a gap of 24 bases between them. The CDR3 spans 15 residues, from the cysteine through the phenylalanine. The retained sequence is limited to the CDR3, 45 bases, with the frame set at the first base. Libraries came from PCR. TCRdb records Illumina HiSeq 2500 as the sequencer. To reduce PCR and sequencing biases, unique molecular identifiers were built into the TCR beta cDNA libraries. Per 1 to 10 million input T cells, 500,000 or so cDNA molecules were obtained, such that each molecule approximated one T cell. The patient libraries were prepared and sequenced using the same protocol as the earlier healthy control dataset. Within a given batch, samples were prepared together, multiplexed and sequenced on the same HiSeq lane. Processing in the source paper ran as follows. Raw barcoded reads were processed with MIGEC, and single-read molecular identifier groups were discarded before consensus assembly and CDR3 extraction. Clonotype tables were post-analysed with VDJtools, and diversity was normalized by down-sampling all datasets to the smallest sample size. To correct batch-related cross-sample contamination, repertoire overlap clustering matched CDR3 amino acid sequences but not nucleotide sequences. The public reads were quality trimmed at Q25 with fastp and then assembled into clones with MiXCR by TCRdb, keeping productive beta chains. Each entry merges the rows of one CDR3 protein and shows their most common DNA and genes. Clone size and V and J calls follow TCRdb, not the original study. The sample table lists over 700,000 distinct CDR3 sequences, 25% to 30% of them with a count of one. The top ten hold 0.55% to 0.65% of the sample.

Note on this clonotype: Its antigen remains unidentified. Per-nucleotide qualities are absent, and no much larger clonotype sits a single base away.

This clonotype was obtained from a girl under 18 with multiple sclerosis. The sample was blood. In this chain, TRBV12-3 or TRBV12-4 is recombined with TRBJ2-3; no D gene call is confident. In nucleotides, the sequence is TGTGCCGGCTCAGATGACGGTAGGCAGTGGGATACGCAGTATTTT. Its coded protein is CAGSDDGRQWDTQYF.